There are a few counts of the clone carrying this T cell receptor beta chain. In the authors' methods: Estimation of nucleated cell counts was performed using reference gene primer amplification. Method: immunoSEQ multiplex PCR; TCRdb's copy keeps in-frame clones and lacks some. That table furnishes V, J and clone size, whereas the DNA furnished D and trimming. The data contain under 150,000 clones, about four fifths of them singletons. The CDR3 contains 15 residues. CDR1 LNHDA and CDR2 SQIVND come from the germline V gene (reference sequence). Unmatched junction bases numbered 5, after V lost 1 base and J lost 2 bases. This sample is part of a study of blood T cell repertoires in COVID-19.

The chain joins TRBV19 to TRBJ2-7; TRBD1 matches at 7 bases. Input material: PBMCs or T cells enriched from blood (not recorded which). The receptor's source is a woman between 50 and 59 years old who had been exposed to COVID-19. The DNA of the CDR3 is TGTGCCAGTAGTATAGCTTCCCAGGGGGCCTACGAGCAGTACTTC. It encodes CASSIASQGAYEQYF. Using reference TRBV19 and TRBJ2-7 for the parts outside the CDR3, the full variable domain is DGGITQSPKYLFRKEGQNVTLSCEQNLNHDAMYWYRQDPGQGLRLIYYSQIVNDFQKGDIAEGYSVSREKKESFPLTVTSAQKNPTAFYLCASSIASQGAYEQYFGPGTRLTVT.